This T cell receptor (beta chain) is from a study of cytomegalovirus exposure and HLA in healthy donors. Whole-study findings and limits: Rare TCR sequences dominated, though some public TCRs recurred in many donors.

The primer mix had 60 Vbeta and 13 Jbeta primers. TCRdb's copy holds only in-frame clones and misses some; the assay was immunoSEQ multiplex PCR. Of roughly 200,000 clones in the sample, about 80% were seen once. Note on this clone: The antigen remains undetermined.

Sequencing was carried out using PBMCs. This clonotype was sampled from a man in his sixties in good health and CMV-seronegative.

The CDR3 protein is CASSGGQGSDQPQHF. In DNA form, the CDR3 reads TGTGCCAGCAGTGGTGGTCAGGGTTCTGATCAGCCCCAGCATTTT. The chain couples TRBV6-1 to TRBJ1-5; D might be TRBD1 (5 bases). Trimming removed 4 bases at V and 5 bases at J, with 15 bases between. This CDR3 is built from 15 residues. Germline V CDR1 and CDR2: MNHNS, SASEGT.